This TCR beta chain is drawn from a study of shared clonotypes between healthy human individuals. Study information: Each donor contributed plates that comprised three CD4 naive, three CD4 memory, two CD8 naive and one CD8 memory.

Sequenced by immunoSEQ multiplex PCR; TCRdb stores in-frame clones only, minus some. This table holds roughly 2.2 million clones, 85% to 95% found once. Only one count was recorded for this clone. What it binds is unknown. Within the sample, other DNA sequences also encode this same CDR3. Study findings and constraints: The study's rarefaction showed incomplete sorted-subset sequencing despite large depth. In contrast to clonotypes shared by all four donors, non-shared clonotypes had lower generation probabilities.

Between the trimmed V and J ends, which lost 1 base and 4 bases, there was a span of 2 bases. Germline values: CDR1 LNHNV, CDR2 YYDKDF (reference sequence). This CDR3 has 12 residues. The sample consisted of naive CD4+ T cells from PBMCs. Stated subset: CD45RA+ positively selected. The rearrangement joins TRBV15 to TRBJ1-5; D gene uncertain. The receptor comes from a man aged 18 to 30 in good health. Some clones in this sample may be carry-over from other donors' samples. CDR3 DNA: TGTGCCACCAGCAGAGCTAATCAGCCCCAGCATTTT. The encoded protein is CATSRANQPQHF.